The rows below give T cell receptor beta chains drawn from one sample of a study of human T cells and chemical hapten exposure. TCRdb reanalysed the RACE reads using MiXCR and keeps one entry per CDR3 protein. The table lists roughly 120,000 distinct CDR3 sequences, 12% of them singletons. The sample consisted of whole blood, taken in connection with sensitization to the hapten diphenylcyclopropenone (DPC). These receptors all stem from a woman between 45 and 65 years old with alopecia areata. Some clones in this sample may be carry-over from other donors' samples. Both conserved end residues are part of each CDR3. A D gene is named only where the DNA matches it firmly. The size field is filled for only some rows; it gives once, few, many or a size class.

CSATRQSNQPQHF,TGCAGTGCTACTCGACAGTCCAATCAGCCCCAGCATTTT,TRBV20-1,many,NA,TRBJ1-5
CASSSGTLDTDTQYF,TGTGCCAGCAGCTCCGGGACTCTTGACACAGATACGCAGTATTTT,TRBV7-2,many,NA,TRBJ2-3
CATSDPPSSGANVLTF,TGTGCCACCAGTGATCCGCCGAGCTCTGGGGCCAACGTCCTGACTTTC,TRBV24-1,many,NA,TRBJ2-6
CASSLAGRNTEAFF,TGTGCCAGCAGCTTAGCTGGGAGGAACACTGAAGCTTTCTTT,TRBV11-2,few,NA,TRBJ1-1
CASSKIGGDRTFF,TGCGCCAGCAGCAAGATCGGCGGGGACAGGACTTTCTTT,TRBV4-1,NA,TRBD1,TRBJ1-1
CSDTTSITDTQYF,TGCAGCGATACGACTAGCATCACAGATACGCAGTATTTT,TRBV29-1,few,TRBD2,TRBJ2-3
CATSTWDSHNEQFF,TGTGCCACCAGTACTTGGGACAGTCACAATGAGCAGTTCTTC,TRBV24-1,few,TRBD1,TRBJ2-1
CASSEGGRDLRQPQHF,TGTGCCAGCAGTGAAGGAGGTAGGGACCTGAGGCAGCCCCAGCATTTT,TRBV2,NA,NA,TRBJ1-5
CASSLSISSYNEQFF,TGCGCCAGCAGCTTGTCCATCAGCTCCTACAATGAGCAGTTCTTC,TRBV5-1,few,NA,TRBJ2-1
CASSMTGGDGYTF,TGTGCCAGCAGCATGACAGGAGGCGACGGCTACACCTTC,TRBV6-2/TRBV6-3,NA,NA,TRBJ1-2
CASSFGGGAKDTQYF,TGTGCCAGCAGCTTCGGTGGGGGGGCCAAAGATACGCAGTATTTT,TRBV11-2,many,NA,TRBJ2-3
CASSATDRRQPQHF,TGTGCCAGCAGCGCCACTGACAGGAGACAGCCCCAGCATTTT,TRBV12-3/TRBV12-4,NA,NA,TRBJ1-5
CSVEQHPNTEAFF,TGCAGCGTCGAGCAACACCCGAACACTGAAGCTTTCTTT,TRBV29-1,few,NA,TRBJ1-1
CASSLCPQNYGYTF,TGTGCCAGCAGTTTATGCCCCCAAAACTATGGCTACACCTTC,TRBV28,many,NA,TRBJ1-2
CSIRKETDYGYTF,TGCAGCATCCGGAAAGAGACAGACTATGGCTACACCTTC,TRBV29-1,many,NA,TRBJ1-2
CASTLWQGASGNTIYF,TGTGCCAGCACCCTGTGGCAGGGGGCTTCTGGAAACACCATATATTTT,TRBV6-1,few,TRBD1,TRBJ1-3
CASSPASGGDEQFF,TGTGCCAGCAGTCCCGCTAGCGGGGGGGATGAGCAGTTCTTC,TRBV28,NA,TRBD2,TRBJ2-1
CASSLETGAFSYEQYF,TGTGCCAGCAGCTTAGAAACCGGGGCATTCTCCTACGAGCAGTACTTC,TRBV5-6,few,NA,TRBJ2-7
CASSPGGPSVSNQPQHF,TGTGCCAGCTCACCGGGGGGTCCATCTGTGAGCAATCAGCCCCAGCATTTT,TRBV18,many,NA,TRBJ1-5
CASSAGTLSRGTEAFF,TGTGCCAGCAGCGCGGGGACTTTAAGTAGGGGCACTGAAGCTTTCTTT,TRBV7-9,NA,NA,TRBJ1-1
CASSYEAGRATGELFF,TGTGCCAGCAGTTACGAGGCGGGCAGGGCGACCGGGGAGCTGTTTTTT,TRBV6-5,NA,NA,TRBJ2-2
CASSPVLSEQFF,TGTGCCAGCTCACCTGTTCTGAGCGAGCAGTTCTTC,TRBV18,NA,NA,TRBJ2-1
CASNNPGTGTGNQPQHF,TGTGCCAGCAATAATCCCGGGACAGGGACGGGCAATCAGCCCCAGCATTTT,TRBV28,few,TRBD1,TRBJ1-5
CASSLEDRDQPQHF,TGCGCCAGCAGCCTCGAGGACAGGGATCAGCCCCAGCATTTT,TRBV4-3,few,TRBD1,TRBJ1-5
CASSPGGQGKDTQYF,TGTGCCAGCAGTCCCGGAGGTCAGGGCAAAGATACGCAGTATTTT,TRBV28,few,NA,TRBJ2-3
CASSLADRGIDEQFF,TGCGCCAGCAGCTTGGCTGACAGGGGGATCGATGAGCAGTTCTTC,TRBV5-1,few,TRBD1,TRBJ2-1
CSVEKYDTQYF,TGCAGCGTTGAAAAATACGATACGCAGTATTTT,TRBV29-1,few,NA,TRBJ2-3
CASSLQGEDTQYF,TGTGCCAGCAGCTTGCAGGGAGAAGATACGCAGTATTTT,TRBV5-4,few,NA,TRBJ2-3
CASSLDWGATQTQYF,TGCGCCAGCAGCTTGGATTGGGGAGCTACCCAGACCCAGTACTTC,TRBV5-1,many,NA,TRBJ2-5
CASSHTPGTGELFF,TGCGCCAGCAGCCATACACCAGGGACCGGGGAGCTGTTTTTT,TRBV4-1,few,NA,TRBJ2-2
CASSLAGGFTDTQYF,TGTGCCAGCTCTCTAGCGGGGGGGTTCACAGATACGCAGTATTTT,TRBV6-1,many,TRBD2,TRBJ2-3
CSGKTGLLEKLFF,TGCAGCGGAAAGACAGGCTTACTTGAAAAACTGTTTTTT,TRBV29-1,many,NA,TRBJ1-4
CASSHWKGHTQYF,TGCGCCAGCAGCCATTGGAAAGGACATACGCAGTATTTT,TRBV4-1,many,NA,TRBJ2-3
CASSRTAPFGNTIYF,TGTGCCAGCTCGCGTACAGCACCGTTCGGAAACACCATATATTTT,TRBV11-2,NA,NA,TRBJ1-3
CASSLVSSQTTGELFF,TGTGCCAGCAGCTTAGTATCTAGCCAGACCACCGGGGAGCTGTTTTTT,TRBV7-2,NA,NA,TRBJ2-2
CASGLGQGMNTEAFF,TGTGCTAGTGGTTTGGGACAGGGAATGAACACTGAAGCTTTCTTT,TRBV12-5,NA,TRBD1,TRBJ1-1
CASSDSDSNQPQHF,TGTGCCAGCAGTGATTCAGATAGCAATCAGCCCCAGCATTTT,TRBV2,NA,NA,TRBJ1-5
CASSEFWTGGTEAFF,TGTGCCAGCAGTGAATTTTGGACAGGGGGCACTGAAGCTTTCTTT,TRBV25-1,few,TRBD1,TRBJ1-1
CASSLVGPVEFF,TGTGCCAGCAGCTTGGTTGGCCCCGTTGAGTTCTTC,TRBV5-6,NA,NA,TRBJ2-1
CSVNTGTSTDTQYF,TGCAGCGTTAATACCGGTACTAGCACAGATACGCAGTATTTT,TRBV29-1,few,NA,TRBJ2-3
CSASGGAGDTQYF,TGCAGTGCTAGCGGGGGGGCCGGAGATACGCAGTATTTT,TRBV20-1,NA,TRBD2,TRBJ2-3
CASSPGLWRRNTEAFF,TGTGCCAGCAGTCCGGGTTTGTGGCGACGTAACACTGAAGCTTTCTTT,TRBV11-2,few,NA,TRBJ1-1
CSAPRGGVGNTIYF,TGCAGTGCTCCACGGGGGGGCGTAGGAAACACCATATATTTT,TRBV20-1,many,NA,TRBJ1-3
CASSFPRDSYGYTF,TGTGCCAGCAGTTTTCCTAGGGATTCCTATGGCTACACCTTC,TRBV28,many,NA,TRBJ1-2
CASSSPGVFGYTF,TGTGCCAGCAGCTCACCGGGGGTTTTCGGCTACACCTTC,TRBV7-2,NA,NA,TRBJ1-2
CASSPIGTLSNQPQHF,TGTGCCAGCAGTCCTATCGGGACACTTAGCAATCAGCCCCAGCATTTT,TRBV28,few,NA,TRBJ1-5
CASSLSPGRYQETQYF,TGTGCCAGCAGTTTATCACCAGGACGGTACCAAGAGACCCAGTACTTC,TRBV28,NA,NA,TRBJ2-5
CSAPDHTEAFF,TGCAGTGCCCCTGACCACACTGAAGCTTTCTTT,TRBV20-1,many,NA,TRBJ1-1
CASSATATEAFF,TGCGCCAGCAGCGCTACAGCAACTGAAGCTTTCTTT,TRBV5-1,few,NA,TRBJ1-1
CSAPGRTVTDTQYF,TGCAGTGCTCCGGGCCGAACCGTCACAGATACGCAGTATTTT,TRBV20-1,few,NA,TRBJ2-3
CASSLGTGGTATNEKLFF,TGCGCCAGCAGCTTGGGGACAGGGGGAACTGCAACTAATGAAAAACTGTTTTTT,TRBV5-1,NA,TRBD1,TRBJ1-4
CASRQNQGSLNSPLHF,TGTGCCAGCAGGCAAAACCAGGGGTCCCTTAATTCACCCCTCCACTTT,TRBV6-5,few,NA,TRBJ1-6
CSAQRGASTDTQYF,TGCAGTGCGCAGCGGGGCGCTAGCACAGATACGCAGTATTTT,TRBV20-1,few,TRBD2,TRBJ2-3